A selection of T cell receptor beta chains follows, all from one sample in a study of radiotherapy plus CTLA-4 blockade in lung cancer. Clones were sequenced by immunoSEQ multiplex PCR, and TCRdb holds only the in-frame ones, with some missing. The sample has around 40,000 clones; more than 60% are singletons. The sample in question was peripheral blood, obtained from a patient treated with radiotherapy plus ipilimumab. The receptor set was obtained from a human donor with non-small cell lung cancer who had stable disease on radiotherapy plus ipilimumab. CDR3s leave out the opening cysteine and the closing phenylalanine or tryptophan. Fields, in order: J gene, D gene, V gene, CDR3 protein. A D gene is named only where the DNA matches it firmly.

>TRBJ2-7|NA|TRBV9
ASSQNPTGIYEQY
>TRBJ2-7|TRBD1|TRBV11-3
ASSFSGTGIQLYEQY
>TRBJ1-6|NA|TRBV6-6
ASRSNSPLH
>TRBJ1-6|TRBD1|TRBV18
ASSPTGGSNSPLH
>TRBJ1-5|NA|TRBV7-2
ASSHPPRAQH
>TRBJ2-5|NA|TRBV9
ASSVGSRETQY
>TRBJ1-1|NA|TRBV10-3
AIRTDGDTEAF
>TRBJ1-2|NA|TRBV30
ARGYSGTEYGYT
>TRBJ2-3|NA|TRBV2
ASSRRRQVGGSSTDTQY
>TRBJ2-7|NA|TRBV30
AWKRDTSSYEQY
>TRBJ1-4|NA|TRBV5-8
ASSLLTGPNEKLF
>TRBJ1-6|NA|TRBV10-2
ASSEPGRGSYNSPLH
>TRBJ2-6|NA|TRBV5-1
ASSLLSSGANVLT
>TRBJ1-5|TRBD1|TRBV19
ASSVTGGNQPQH
>TRBJ2-7|TRBD2|TRBV5-1
ASSRAPSGGSYEQY
>TRBJ1-1|NA|TRBV7-9
ASSSRGRGTEAF